Following are 30 T cell receptor beta chains from one sample sequenced in a study of shared clonotypes between healthy human individuals. Only in-frame clones appear in the TCRdb table, and some are missing; sequencing was by immunoSEQ multiplex PCR. The sample includes about 1.5 million clones, roughly 95% of them seen just once. Source material: naive CD4+ T cells sorted from blood. Subset denoted: CD45RA+ positively selected. The receptor source for this set is a man younger than 40 in good health.

This clone has a handful of counts. The chain is built from TRBV5-1 and TRBJ2-7; 11 bases line up with TRBD2. Germline V gene lookup returns CDR1 SGHRS and CDR2 YFSETQ. The V and J ends lost 4 bases and 0 bases, in that order; junction bases with no gene match: 6. This CDR3 spans 16 amino acids. The CDR3 DNA follows: TGCGCCAGCAGCCTCCATAGCGGGAGGGCCTCCTACGAGCAGTACTTC. This sequence encodes CASSLHSGRASYEQYF.

The V call is TRBV25-1, the J call TRBJ2-3; the D is unclear. The CDR3 runs to 15 residues. V was clipped by 1 base and J by 0 bases, with 8 bases between them. CDR1 MGHDK and CDR2 SYGVNS come from the germline V gene. The CDR3 DNA sequence: TGTGCCAGCAGTGAATCAAGGATTAGCACAGATACGCAGTATTTT. Translated: CASSESRISTDTQYF. The variable domain in full, with the rest retrieved from reference TRBV25-1 and TRBJ2-3, is EADIYQTPRYLVIGTGKKITLECSQTMGHDKMYWYQQDPGMELHLIHYSYGVNSTEKGDLSSESTVSRIRTEHFPLTLESARPSHTSQYLCASSESRISTDTQYFGPGTRLTVL.

The V gene is TRBV10-3, the J gene TRBJ2-2; D gene unclear. Trimming stripped 7 bases from V and 6 bases from J, with 12 bases between. Germline CDR1 is ENHRY and CDR2 is SYGVKD. This CDR3 is built from 13 residues. Written as DNA, the CDR3 is TGTGCCATCAACCAGCGAGAAGCCGGGGAGCTGTTTTTT. Translation gives CAINQREAGELFF.

A few counts support this clone. This chain uses TRBV6-6 with TRBJ2-2, with 10 bases fitting TRBD2. V shed 5 bases and J 6 bases; nucleotides not matched to a gene: 9. Germline V CDR1 and CDR2: MNHNY, SVGAGI (reference sequence). The CDR3 length is 16 residues. The chain's CDR3 is CASSTASGRGAGELFF. The CDR3 bases are TGTGCCAGCAGTACCGCTAGCGGGAGAGGCGCCGGGGAGCTGTTTTTT.

The chain carries TRBV30 and TRBJ2-1; TRBD1 agrees at 8 bases. V lost 5 bases to trimming and J lost 4 bases; unmatched junction nucleotides: 7. The CDR3 has 14 amino acids. Germline CDR1 reads GTSNPN; CDR2 reads SVGIG (reference sequence). The CDR3 DNA reads as TGTGCCTGGGCTGGACAGGGCTTATACAATGAGCAGTTCTTC. Its protein is CAWAGQGLYNEQFF.

The chain carries TRBV6-6 and TRBJ2-2, with 10 nucleotides matching TRBD2. V was pared by 5 bases and J by 5 bases, with 8 bases of the junction left unmatched. This CDR3 has 16 amino acids. Germline CDR1 reads MNHNY; CDR2 reads SVGAGI (reference sequence). The CDR3 DNA is TGTGCCAGCAGTCGTGCTAGCGGGAGTAGTACCGGGGAGCTGTTTTTT. As protein: CASSRASGSSTGELFF.

The V call is TRBV6-1, the J call TRBJ2-7, with D tentatively TRBD1 or TRBD2 (5 bases each). The CDR3 totals 14 residues. Germline values: CDR1 MNHNS, CDR2 SASEGT. V was cut by 9 bases and J by 2 bases, with 17 bases left in between. The CDR3 region has the DNA TGTGCCAGTCATGCCGGGGACGGACCCTACGAGCAGTACTTC. Translated, it gives CASHAGDGPYEQYF.

The gene calls are TRBV27 and TRBJ2-2; D call uncertain. The CDR3 is made up of 14 amino acids. Trimming left V 2 bases short and J 6 bases short, with 10 bases between. Germline CDR1 reads MNHEY; CDR2 reads SMNVEV (reference sequence). CDR3 sequence reads: CASSLISASGELFF. In DNA, the CDR3 is TGTGCCAGCAGTTTAATCTCCGCCTCCGGGGAGCTGTTTTTT.

The chain carries TRBV18 and TRBJ2-1; weak D call: TRBD2 (5 bases). Trimming stripped 6 bases from V and 0 bases from J, with 15 bases between. This CDR3 is built from 16 residues. Germline lookup yields CDR1 KGHSH and CDR2 LQKENI. Here the CDR3 DNA reads TGTGCCAGCTCCCAATTAGCGTCCGGCTCCTACAATGAGCAGTTCTTC. It translates to CASSQLASGSYNEQFF.

This sequence joins TRBV5-8 and TRBJ2-4; tentative D call: TRBD1 (5 bases). The CDR3 is 14 residues long. Germline CDR1 reads SGHTS; CDR2 reads YDEGEE. Trimming cost V 6 bases and J 3 bases, with 13 bases left between them. The CDR3 spells CASNYWGSKNIQYF. The CDR3, as DNA: TGTGCCAGCAACTACTGGGGCAGCAAAAACATTCAGTACTTC.

The V and J genes are TRBV2 and TRBJ2-2; 7 bases map to TRBD2. J was trimmed by 5 bases and V by 5 bases; bases with no gene match: 11. There are 16 residues in the CDR3. Per the germline V gene, CDR1 is SNHLY and CDR2 is FYNNEI. CDR3 sequence: CASSLTAGIGTGELFF. CDR3 bases: TGTGCCAGCAGTTTAACAGCGGGAATCGGGACCGGGGAGCTGTTTTTT.

The rearrangement uses TRBV5-1 and TRBJ1-4, with TRBD1 identical over 9 bases. V lost 0 bases to trimming and J lost 6 bases; unmatched junction nucleotides: 3. This CDR3 is built from 15 residues. CDR1 and CDR2 from the germline V gene are SGHRS and YFSETQ. CDR3 nucleotides: TGCGCCAGCAGCTTGGCGGGACAGGGTGATGAAAAACTGTTTTTT. This encodes CASSLAGQGDEKLFF.

With regard to this clone: An end of the junction differs from the germline gene, which may be a read error. This sequence joins TRBV7-2 and TRBJ1-1; D remains unclear. The CDR3 is 8 residues long. Germline-derived CDR1 and CDR2 are SGHTA and FQGNSA. The CDR3 DNA follows: TGTGCCAGCAGCCCAGCCTTTTTT. This gives the protein CASSPAFF.

The chain carries TRBV6-1 and TRBJ2-3, with no clear D. The CDR3 spans 13 residues. CDR1 and CDR2 from the germline V gene are MNHNS and SASEGT. V shed 6 bases and J shed 1 base, with 8 bases lying between them. CDR3 in amino acids: CASSQVRTDTQYF. The CDR3 DNA sequence: TGTGCCAGCAGCCAGGTACGCACAGATACGCAGTATTTT.

V gene TRBV28 combines with J gene TRBJ2-1, with 8 bases matching TRBD2. The J segment lost 3 bases and the V segment lost 7 bases, leaving 8 bases of the junction unmatched. The CDR3 extends over 15 amino acids. Germline V gene data show CDR1 as MDHEN and CDR2 as SYDVKM. CDR3 protein: CASTRSGLVYNEQFF. The CDR3 DNA follows: TGTGCCAGCACCAGATCGGGACTAGTCTACAATGAGCAGTTCTTC. Variable domain in full (rest from reference TRBV28 and TRBJ2-1): DVKVTQSSRYLVKRTGEKVFLECVQDMDHENMFWYRQDPGLGLRLIYFSYDVKMKEKGDIPEGYSVSREKKERFSLILESASTNQTSMYLCASTRSGLVYNEQFFGPGTRLTVL.

The chain is built from TRBV7-9 and TRBJ2-7, with D perhaps being TRBD1 or TRBD2 (6 bases each). The CDR3 runs to 14 residues. The germline gives CDR1 SEHNR, CDR2 FQNEAQ (reference sequence). Trimming removed 5 bases at V and 12 bases at J, with 23 bases between. CDR3 sequence (DNA): TGTGCCAGCAGCGGGGGCGGGAAAGTCGCTGACTGGTACTTC. Translated, it gives CASSGGGKVADWYF.

The gene calls are TRBV27 and TRBJ2-1; 7 positions match TRBD1. Germline V CDR1 and CDR2: MNHEY, SMNVEV (reference sequence). J was trimmed by 7 bases and V by 2 bases; bases with no gene match: 8. The CDR3 contains 15 residues. In DNA form, the CDR3 reads TGTGCCAGCAGTTTAGACAGGGCAACGGGGAATGAGCAGTTCTTC. It is translated as CASSLDRATGNEQFF.

This rearrangement joins TRBV14 to TRBJ2-3; possible D gene TRBD2, 6 bases. The CDR3 contains 15 residues. V shed 4 bases and J shed 2 bases, with 13 bases lying between them. Germline V gives CDR1 SGHDN, CDR2 FVKESK. In nucleotides, the CDR3 is TGTGCCAGCAGCCTTCGGCGGGGTATCACAGATACGCAGTATTTT. Its protein is CASSLRRGITDTQYF.

V is TRBV4-3 and J is TRBJ2-2, with TRBD2 matching over 8 bases. Losses at the gene ends were 0 bases for V and 0 bases for J; bases not matched to a gene: 9. Germline V gene sequence: CDR1 LGHNA, CDR2 YSLEER. The CDR3 extends over 19 amino acids. The CDR3 coding sequence is TGCGCCAGCAGCCAAGATCTCACTAGCGGCACTGCGAACACCGGGGAGCTGTTTTTT. As protein: CASSQDLTSGTANTGELFF.

This sequence joins TRBV9 and TRBJ2-3; D may be TRBD2 (5 bases). Trimming stripped 3 bases from V and 5 bases from J, with 10 bases between. The CDR3 runs 13 residues. From germline, CDR1 is SGDLS and CDR2 YYNGEE. The CDR3 DNA follows: TGTGCCAGCAGCGATGCCCGGGGAGATACGCAGTATTTT. Translated: CASSDARGDTQYF.

The CDR3: CASSSGTRGTGELFF. The CDR3 nucleotides are TGTGCCAGCAGCTCCGGGACTAGGGGCACCGGGGAGCTGTTTTTT. This chain uses TRBV7-8 with TRBJ2-2; 8 bases agree with TRBD2. Germline loops: CDR1 SGHVS, CDR2 FQNEAQ. This CDR3 is 15 amino acids long. V gave up 4 bases and J gave up 4 bases; unmatched junction bases: 5.

CDR3 coding DNA: TGTGCCAGCAGTTTTTTCCACGAGCAGTACTTC. Residues: CASSFFHEQYF. The genes are TRBV6-5 and TRBJ2-7; no clear D gene. Germline values: CDR1 MNHEY, CDR2 SVGAGI. This CDR3 comprises 11 residues. V was cut by 4 bases and J by 5 bases, with 6 bases left in between.

The V call is TRBV9, the J call TRBJ2-1; D perhaps matches TRBD1 (5 bases). This CDR3 is built from 11 residues. The V and J ends lost 2 bases and 9 bases respectively, with 6 bases between them. The germline gives CDR1 SGDLS, CDR2 YYNGEE. CDR3 sequence reads: CASSVRGEQFF. The CDR3 DNA follows: TGTGCCAGCAGCGTTAGGGGTGAGCAGTTCTTC.

This rearrangement joins TRBV15 to TRBJ2-1; 11 nucleotides line up with TRBD2. V gave up 2 bases and J gave up 7 bases; unmatched junction bases: 10. In germline, CDR1 is LNHNV, CDR2 YYDKDF (reference sequence). This CDR3 has 17 amino acids. CDR3 in amino acids: CATSRPLLAGAVNEQFF. The CDR3 coding sequence is TGTGCCACCAGCAGACCTCTACTAGCGGGAGCGGTGAATGAGCAGTTCTTC.

The V gene is TRBV27, the J gene TRBJ1-2; TRBD1 matches 7 bases. CDR1 and CDR2 from the germline V gene are MNHEY and SMNVEV (reference sequence). Trimming at V came to 6 bases and at J to 5 bases, leaving 9 bases not matched to a gene. The CDR3 runs to 14 residues. CDR3 nucleotide sequence: TGTGCCAGCAGCCTTACAGGGGCTGGTTATGGCTACACCTTC. It is translated as CASSLTGAGYGYTF.

This clone was seen repeatedly, ten times or more. The chain links TRBV14 to TRBJ1-2; D may be TRBD1 (6 bases). Trimming removed 4 bases from V and 0 bases from J, with 9 bases in between. There are 14 residues in the CDR3. The germline CDR1 and CDR2 sequences are SGHDN and FVKESK. The CDR3 loop is CASSRDTTNYGYTF. CDR3 coding DNA: TGTGCCAGCAGCCGGGACACCACTAACTATGGCTACACCTTC.

The chain links TRBV9 to TRBJ2-3; 15 bases match TRBD2. The CDR3 has 19 residues. J lost 2 bases, V lost 0 bases, and 7 bases had no gene match. In germline, CDR1 is SGDLS, CDR2 YYNGEE. The CDR3: CASSVAPGTSGRLTDTQYF. The CDR3 region has the DNA TGTGCCAGCAGCGTAGCTCCCGGGACTAGCGGGAGGCTCACAGATACGCAGTATTTT.

The chain has TRBV5-1 and TRBJ1-3; no definite D call. Trimming removed 0 bases at V and 0 bases at J, with 7 bases between. CDR1 and CDR2 from the germline V gene are SGHRS and YFSETQ. The CDR3 is 15 residues long. CDR3 nucleotide sequence: TGCGCCAGCAGCTTGGCTTTCCGCTCTGGAAACACCATATATTTT. Encoded protein: CASSLAFRSGNTIYF. Combining the CDR3 with reference TRBV5-1 and TRBJ1-3 gives the whole variable domain KAGVTQTPRYLIKTRGQQVTLSCSPISGHRSVSWYQQTPGQGLQFLFEYFSETQRNKGNFPGRFSGRQFSNSRSEMNVSTLELGDSALYLCASSLAFRSGNTIYFGEGSWLTVV.

DNA of the CDR3: TGTGCCTGGATGGACGGCTACCTCTCCTACGAGCAGTACTTC. Translating it yields CAWMDGYLSYEQYF. The chain uses TRBV30 and TRBJ2-7; no definite D call. The CDR3 is 14 amino acids. Trimming shortened V by 4 bases and J by 0 bases, and 13 bases separated the two germline ends. The V gene's germline CDR1 is GTSNPN and CDR2 SVGIG (reference sequence).

The chain recombines TRBV13 with TRBJ2-5; a weak D match, TRBD1 (5 bases). V lost 3 bases and J 5 bases, leaving 10 bases between the germline ends. Per germline, CDR1 PRHDT and CDR2 FYEKMQ (reference sequence). The CDR3 has 13 residues. CDR3 sequence reads: CASSFREGETQYF. DNA for the CDR3: TGTGCCAGCAGCTTCAGGGAAGGGGAGACCCAGTACTTC.